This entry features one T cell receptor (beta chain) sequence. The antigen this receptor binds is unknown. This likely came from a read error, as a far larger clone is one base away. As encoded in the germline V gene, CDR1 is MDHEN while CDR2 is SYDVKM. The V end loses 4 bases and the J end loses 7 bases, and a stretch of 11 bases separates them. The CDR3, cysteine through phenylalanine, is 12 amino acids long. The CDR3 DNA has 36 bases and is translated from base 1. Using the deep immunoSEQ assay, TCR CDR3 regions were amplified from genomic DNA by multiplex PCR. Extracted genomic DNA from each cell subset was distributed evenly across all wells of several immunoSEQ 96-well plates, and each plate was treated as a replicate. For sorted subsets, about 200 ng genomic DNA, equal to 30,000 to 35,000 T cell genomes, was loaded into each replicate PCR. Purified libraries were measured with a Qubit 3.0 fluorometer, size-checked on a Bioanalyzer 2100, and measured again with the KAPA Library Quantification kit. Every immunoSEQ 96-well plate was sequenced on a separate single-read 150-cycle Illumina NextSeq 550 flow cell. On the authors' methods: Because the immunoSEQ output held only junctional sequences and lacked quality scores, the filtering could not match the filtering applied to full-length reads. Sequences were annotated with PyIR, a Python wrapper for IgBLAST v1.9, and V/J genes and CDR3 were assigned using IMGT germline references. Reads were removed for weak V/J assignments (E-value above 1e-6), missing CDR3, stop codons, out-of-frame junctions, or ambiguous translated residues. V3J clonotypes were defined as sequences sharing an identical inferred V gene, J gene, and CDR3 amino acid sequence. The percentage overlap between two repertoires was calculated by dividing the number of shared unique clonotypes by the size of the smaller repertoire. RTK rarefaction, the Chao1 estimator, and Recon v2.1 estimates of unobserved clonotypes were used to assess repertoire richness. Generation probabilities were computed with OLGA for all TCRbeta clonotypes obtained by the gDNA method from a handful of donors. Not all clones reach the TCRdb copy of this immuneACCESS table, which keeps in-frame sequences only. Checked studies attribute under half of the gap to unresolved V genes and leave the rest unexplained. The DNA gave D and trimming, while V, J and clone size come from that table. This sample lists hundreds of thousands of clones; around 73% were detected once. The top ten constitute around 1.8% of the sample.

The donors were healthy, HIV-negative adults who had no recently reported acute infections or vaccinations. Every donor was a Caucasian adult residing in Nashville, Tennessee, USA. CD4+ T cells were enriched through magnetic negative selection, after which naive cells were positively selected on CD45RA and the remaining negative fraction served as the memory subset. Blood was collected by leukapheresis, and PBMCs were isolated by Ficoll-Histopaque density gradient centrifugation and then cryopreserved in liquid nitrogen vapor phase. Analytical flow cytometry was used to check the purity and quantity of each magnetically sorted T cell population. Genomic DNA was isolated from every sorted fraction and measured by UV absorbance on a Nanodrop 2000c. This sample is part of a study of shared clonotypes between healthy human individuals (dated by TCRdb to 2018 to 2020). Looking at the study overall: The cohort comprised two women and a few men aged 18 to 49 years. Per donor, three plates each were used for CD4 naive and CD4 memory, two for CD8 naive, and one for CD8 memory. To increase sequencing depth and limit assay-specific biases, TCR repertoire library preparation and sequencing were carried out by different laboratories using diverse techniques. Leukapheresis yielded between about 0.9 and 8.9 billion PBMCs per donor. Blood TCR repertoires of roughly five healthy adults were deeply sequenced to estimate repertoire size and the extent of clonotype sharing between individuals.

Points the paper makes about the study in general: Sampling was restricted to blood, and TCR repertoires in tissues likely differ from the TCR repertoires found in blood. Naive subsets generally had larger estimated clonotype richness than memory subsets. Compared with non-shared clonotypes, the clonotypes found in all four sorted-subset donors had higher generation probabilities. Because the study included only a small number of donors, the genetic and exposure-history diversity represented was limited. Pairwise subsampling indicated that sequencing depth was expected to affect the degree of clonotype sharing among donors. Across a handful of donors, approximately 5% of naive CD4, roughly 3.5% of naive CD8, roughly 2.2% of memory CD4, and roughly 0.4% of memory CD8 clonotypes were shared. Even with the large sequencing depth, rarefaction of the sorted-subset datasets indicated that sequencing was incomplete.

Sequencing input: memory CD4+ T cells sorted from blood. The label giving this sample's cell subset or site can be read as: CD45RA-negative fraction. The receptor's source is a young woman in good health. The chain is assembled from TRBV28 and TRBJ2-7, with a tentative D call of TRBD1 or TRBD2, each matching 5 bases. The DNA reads TGTGCCAGCAGTTCCCCGGGGCGTGAGCAGTACTTC. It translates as CASSSPGREQYF.